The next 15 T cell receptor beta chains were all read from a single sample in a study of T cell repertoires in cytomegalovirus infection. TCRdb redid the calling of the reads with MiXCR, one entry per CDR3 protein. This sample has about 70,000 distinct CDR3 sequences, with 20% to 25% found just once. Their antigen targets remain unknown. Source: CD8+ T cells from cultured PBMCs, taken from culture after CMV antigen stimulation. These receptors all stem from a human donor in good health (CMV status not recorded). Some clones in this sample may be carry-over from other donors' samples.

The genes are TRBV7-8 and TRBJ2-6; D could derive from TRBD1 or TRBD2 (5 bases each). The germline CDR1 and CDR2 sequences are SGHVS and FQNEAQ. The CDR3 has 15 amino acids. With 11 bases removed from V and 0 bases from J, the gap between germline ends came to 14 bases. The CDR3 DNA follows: TGTGCCTTATTGAGGGGAGCCTCTGGGGCCAACGTCCTGACTTTC. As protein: CALLRGASGANVLTF.

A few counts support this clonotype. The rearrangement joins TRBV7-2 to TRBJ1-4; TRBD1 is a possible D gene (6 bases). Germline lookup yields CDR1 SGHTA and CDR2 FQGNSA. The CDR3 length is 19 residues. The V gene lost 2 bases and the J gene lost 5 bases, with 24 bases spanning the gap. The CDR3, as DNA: TGTGCCAGCAGCTTATATTGGGACCCAGGGGACCGGAGGAATGAAAAACTGTTTTTT. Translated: CASSLYWDPGDRRNEKLFF.

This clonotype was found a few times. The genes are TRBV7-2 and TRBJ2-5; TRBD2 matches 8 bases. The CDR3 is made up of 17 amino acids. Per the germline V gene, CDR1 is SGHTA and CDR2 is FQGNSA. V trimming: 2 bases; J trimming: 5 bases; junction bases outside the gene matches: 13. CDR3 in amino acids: CASSLPVSGGGRETQYF. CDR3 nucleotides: TGTGCCAGCAGCTTACCTGTTTCGGGCGGGGGGCGGGAGACCCAGTACTTC.

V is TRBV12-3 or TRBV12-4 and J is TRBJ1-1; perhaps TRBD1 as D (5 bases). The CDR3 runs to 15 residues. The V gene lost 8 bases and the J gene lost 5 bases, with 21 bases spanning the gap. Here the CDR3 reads CASGSVGEEETEAFF. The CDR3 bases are TGTGCCAGCGGGTCTGTGGGGGAGGAGGAGACTGAAGCTTTCTTT.

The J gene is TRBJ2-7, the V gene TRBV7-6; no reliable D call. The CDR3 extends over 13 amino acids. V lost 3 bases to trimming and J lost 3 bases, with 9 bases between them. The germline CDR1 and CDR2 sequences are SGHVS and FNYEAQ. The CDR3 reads CASSFGQFYEQYF. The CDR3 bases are TGTGCCAGCAGCTTTGGGCAGTTCTACGAGCAGTACTTC. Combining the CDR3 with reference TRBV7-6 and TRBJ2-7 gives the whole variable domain GAGVSQSPRYKVTKRGQDVALRCDPISGHVSLYWYRQALGQGPEFLTYFNYEAQQDKSGLPNDRFSAERPEGSISTLTIQRTEQRDSAMYRCASSFGQFYEQYFGPGTRLTVT.

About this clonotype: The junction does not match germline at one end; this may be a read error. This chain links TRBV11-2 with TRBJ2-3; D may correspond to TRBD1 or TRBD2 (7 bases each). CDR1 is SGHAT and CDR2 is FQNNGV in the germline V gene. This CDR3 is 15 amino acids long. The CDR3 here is CASSLYSAGGDTKYF. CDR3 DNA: TGTGCCAGCAGCTTGTACAGCGCAGGGGGGGATACGAAGTATTTT.

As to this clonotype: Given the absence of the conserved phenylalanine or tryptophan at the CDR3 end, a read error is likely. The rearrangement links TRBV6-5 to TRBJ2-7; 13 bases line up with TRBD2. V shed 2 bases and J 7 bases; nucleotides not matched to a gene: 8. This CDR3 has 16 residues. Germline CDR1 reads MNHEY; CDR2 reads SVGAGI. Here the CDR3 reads CASSYPRTSGGLEQYL. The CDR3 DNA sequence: TGTGCCAGCAGTTACCCACGGACTAGCGGGGGCCTGGAGCAGTACTTG.

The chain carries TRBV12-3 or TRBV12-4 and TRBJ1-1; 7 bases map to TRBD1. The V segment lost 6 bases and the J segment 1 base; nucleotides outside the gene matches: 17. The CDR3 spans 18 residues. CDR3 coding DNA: TGTGCCAGCAGCGCTAGGGACAGAGGTTTATTGGGGAACACTGAAGCTTTCTTT. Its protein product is CASSARDRGLLGNTEAFF.

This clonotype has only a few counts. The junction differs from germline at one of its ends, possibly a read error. The CDR3 region is CASSSSGADVLTF. CDR3 sequence (DNA): TGTGCCAGCAGCAGTTCCGGGGCCGACGTCCTGACTTTC. V usage is TRBV7-3 and J usage is TRBJ2-6; either TRBD1 or TRBD2 may supply D (5 bases each). This CDR3 region has 13 residues. The germline V gene has CDR1 SGHTA and CDR2 FQGTGA.

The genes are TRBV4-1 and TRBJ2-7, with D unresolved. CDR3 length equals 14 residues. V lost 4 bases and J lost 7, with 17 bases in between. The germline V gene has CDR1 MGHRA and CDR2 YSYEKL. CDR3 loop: CASSPGLLTIEQYF. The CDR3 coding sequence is TGCGCCAGCAGCCCCGGCCTGTTGACGATTGAGCAGTACTTC.

CDR3 loop: CASSLGVGNEQFF. For the CDR3, the DNA is TGTGCCAGCAGCTTAGGGGTGGGAAATGAGCAGTTCTTC. The genes are TRBV7-6 and TRBJ2-1, with D hard to call. This CDR3 has 13 residues. With 1 base removed from V and 7 bases from J, the gap between germline ends came to 8 bases. The V gene's germline CDR1 is SGHVS and CDR2 FNYEAQ. The variable domain in full, with the rest retrieved from reference TRBV7-6 and TRBJ2-1, is GAGVSQSPRYKVTKRGQDVALRCDPISGHVSLYWYRQALGQGPEFLTYFNYEAQQDKSGLPNDRFSAERPEGSISTLTIQRTEQRDSAMYRCASSLGVGNEQFFGPGTRLTVL.

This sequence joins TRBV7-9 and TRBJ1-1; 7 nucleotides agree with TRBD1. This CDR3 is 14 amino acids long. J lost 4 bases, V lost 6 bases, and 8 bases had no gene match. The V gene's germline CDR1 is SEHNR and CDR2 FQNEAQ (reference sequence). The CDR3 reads CASSHSHRGTEAFF. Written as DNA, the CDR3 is TGTGCCAGCAGTCACTCCCACAGGGGCACTGAAGCTTTCTTT.

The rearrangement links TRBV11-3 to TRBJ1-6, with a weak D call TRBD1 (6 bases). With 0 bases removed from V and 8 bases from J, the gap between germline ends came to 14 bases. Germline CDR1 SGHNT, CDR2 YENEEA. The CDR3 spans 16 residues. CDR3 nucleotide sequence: TGTGCCAGCAGCTTAGAGTCTACAGGGCAGGATTCACCCCTCCACTTT. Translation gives CASSLESTGQDSPLHF.

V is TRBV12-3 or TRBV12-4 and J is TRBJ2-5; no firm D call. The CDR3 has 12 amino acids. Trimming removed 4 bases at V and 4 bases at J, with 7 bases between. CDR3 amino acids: CASSSLAETQYF. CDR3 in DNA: TGTGCCAGCAGTTCCTTAGCAGAGACCCAGTACTTC.

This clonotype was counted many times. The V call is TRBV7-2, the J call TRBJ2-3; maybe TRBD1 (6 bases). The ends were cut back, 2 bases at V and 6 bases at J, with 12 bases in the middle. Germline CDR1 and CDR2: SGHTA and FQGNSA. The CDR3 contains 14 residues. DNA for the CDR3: TGTGCCAGCAGCTTAAACAGGGTAGGGGATACGCAGTATTTT. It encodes CASSLNRVGDTQYF.